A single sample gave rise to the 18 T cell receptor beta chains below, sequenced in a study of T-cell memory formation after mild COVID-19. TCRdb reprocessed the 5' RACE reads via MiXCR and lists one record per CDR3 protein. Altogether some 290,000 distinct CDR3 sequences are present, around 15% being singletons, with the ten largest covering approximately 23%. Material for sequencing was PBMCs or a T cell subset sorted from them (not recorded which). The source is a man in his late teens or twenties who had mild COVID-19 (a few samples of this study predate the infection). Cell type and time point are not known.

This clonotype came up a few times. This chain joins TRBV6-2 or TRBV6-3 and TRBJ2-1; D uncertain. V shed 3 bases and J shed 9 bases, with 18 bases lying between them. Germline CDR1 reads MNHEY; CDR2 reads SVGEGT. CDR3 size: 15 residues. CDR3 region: CASSYQASAVTEQFF. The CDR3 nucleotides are TGTGCCAGCAGTTATCAGGCTAGTGCTGTGACTGAGCAGTTCTTC.

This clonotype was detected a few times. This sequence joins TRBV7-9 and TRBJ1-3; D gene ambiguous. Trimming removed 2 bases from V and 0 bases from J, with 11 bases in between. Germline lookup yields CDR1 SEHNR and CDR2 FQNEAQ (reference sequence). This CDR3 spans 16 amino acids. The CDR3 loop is CASSLLSGISGNTIYF. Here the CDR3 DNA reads TGTGCCAGCAGCTTACTGTCGGGGATCTCTGGAAACACCATATATTTT.

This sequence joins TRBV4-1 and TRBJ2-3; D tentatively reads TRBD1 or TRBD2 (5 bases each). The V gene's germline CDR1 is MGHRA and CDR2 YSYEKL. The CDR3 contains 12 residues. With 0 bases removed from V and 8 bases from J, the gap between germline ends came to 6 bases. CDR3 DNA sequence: TGCGCCAGCAGCCAAGATGGGGGTACGCAGTATTTT. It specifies CASSQDGGTQYF.

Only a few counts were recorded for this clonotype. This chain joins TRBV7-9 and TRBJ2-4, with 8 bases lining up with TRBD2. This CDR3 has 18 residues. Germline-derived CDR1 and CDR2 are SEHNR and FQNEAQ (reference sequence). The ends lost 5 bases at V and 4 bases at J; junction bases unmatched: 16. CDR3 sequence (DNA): TGTGCCAGCAGCCCGCCGCCCGGCTCGACTAGCGAAAAAAACATTCAGTACTTC. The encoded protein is CASSPPPGSTSEKNIQYF. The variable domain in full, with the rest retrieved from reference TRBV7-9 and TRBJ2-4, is DTGVSQNPRHKITKRGQNVTFRCDPISEHNRLYWYRQTLGQGPEFLTYFQNEAQLEKSRLLSDRFSAERPKGSFSTLEIQRTEQGDSAMYLCASSPPPGSTSEKNIQYFGAGTRLSVL.

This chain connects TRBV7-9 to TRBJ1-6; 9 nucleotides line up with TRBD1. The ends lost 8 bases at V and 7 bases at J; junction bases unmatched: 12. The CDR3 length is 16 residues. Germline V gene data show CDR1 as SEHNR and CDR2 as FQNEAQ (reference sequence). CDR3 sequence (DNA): TGTGCCAGCGATGTCCCGGGACAGGGTCCAAATTCACCCCTCCACTTT. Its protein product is CASDVPGQGPNSPLHF.

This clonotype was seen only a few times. CDR3 in amino acids: CSVLRRDSHYGYTF. The DNA for the CDR3 is TGCAGCGTTCTACGCCGGGACAGCCACTATGGCTACACCTTC. The J gene is TRBJ1-2, the V gene TRBV29-1; 7 bases are a match to TRBD1. V shed 5 bases and J 3 bases; nucleotides not matched to a gene: 9. Germline-derived CDR1 and CDR2 are SQVTM and ANQGSEA. This CDR3 has 14 amino acids.

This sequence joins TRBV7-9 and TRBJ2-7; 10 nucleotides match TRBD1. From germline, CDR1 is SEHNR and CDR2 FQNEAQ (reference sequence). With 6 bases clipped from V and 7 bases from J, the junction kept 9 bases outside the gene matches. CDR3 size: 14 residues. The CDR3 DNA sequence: TGTGCCAGCAGGGGACAGGGGATACTACGAGAGCAGTACTTC. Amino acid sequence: CASRGQGILREQYF. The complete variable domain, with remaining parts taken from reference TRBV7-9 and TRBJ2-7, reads DTGVSQNPRHKITKRGQNVTFRCDPISEHNRLYWYRQTLGQGPEFLTYFQNEAQLEKSRLLSDRFSAERPKGSFSTLEIQRTEQGDSAMYLCASRGQGILREQYFGPGTRLTVT.

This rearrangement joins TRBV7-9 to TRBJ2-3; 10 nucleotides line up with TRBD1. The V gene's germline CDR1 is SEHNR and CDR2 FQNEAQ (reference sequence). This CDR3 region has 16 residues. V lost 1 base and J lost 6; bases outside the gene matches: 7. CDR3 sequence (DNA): TGTGCCAGCAGCTTAGGACGACGGGACAGGGGCGATACGCAGTATTTT. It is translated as CASSLGRRDRGDTQYF.

CDR3 DNA sequence: TGTGCCAGCAGGGGGGCTGGGGAGCAGTTCTTC. This sequence encodes CASRGAGEQFF. This chain connects TRBV2 to TRBJ2-1; D perhaps matches TRBD1 (6 bases). Germline loops: CDR1 SNHLY, CDR2 FYNNEI. The CDR3 extends over 11 amino acids. Between the trimmed V and J ends, which lost 6 bases and 10 bases, there was a span of 10 bases.

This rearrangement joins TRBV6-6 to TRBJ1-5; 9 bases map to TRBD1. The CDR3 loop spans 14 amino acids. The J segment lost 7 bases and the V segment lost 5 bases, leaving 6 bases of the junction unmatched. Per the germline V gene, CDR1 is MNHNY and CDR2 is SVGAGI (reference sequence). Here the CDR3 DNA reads TGTGCCAGCAGTCAGACAGGGGGAAGGCAGCCCCAGCATTTT. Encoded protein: CASSQTGGRQPQHF.

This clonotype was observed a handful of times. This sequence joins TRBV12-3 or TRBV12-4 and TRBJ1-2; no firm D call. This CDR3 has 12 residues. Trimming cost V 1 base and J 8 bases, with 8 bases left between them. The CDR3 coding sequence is TGTGCCAGCAGTTTAGGGGGATGGGGCTACACCTTC. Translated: CASSLGGWGYTF.

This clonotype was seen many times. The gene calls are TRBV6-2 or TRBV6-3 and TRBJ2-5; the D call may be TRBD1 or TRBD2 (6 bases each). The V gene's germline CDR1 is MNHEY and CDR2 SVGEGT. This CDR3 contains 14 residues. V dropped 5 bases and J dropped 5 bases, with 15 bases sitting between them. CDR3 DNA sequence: TGTGCCAGCAGTGCCGAGGGGGGCCGCGAGACCCAGTACTTC. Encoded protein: CASSAEGGRETQYF.

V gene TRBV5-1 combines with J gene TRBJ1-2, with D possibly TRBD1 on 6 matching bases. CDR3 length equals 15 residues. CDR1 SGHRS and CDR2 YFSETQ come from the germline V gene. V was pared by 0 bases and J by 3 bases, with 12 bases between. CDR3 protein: CASSLDGRGHYGYTF. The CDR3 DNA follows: TGCGCCAGCAGCTTGGACGGCAGGGGACACTATGGCTACACCTTC.

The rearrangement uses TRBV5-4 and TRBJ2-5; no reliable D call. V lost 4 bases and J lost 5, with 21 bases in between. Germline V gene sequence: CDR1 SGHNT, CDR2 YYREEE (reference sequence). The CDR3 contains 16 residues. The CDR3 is CASSPDVGLPSETQYF. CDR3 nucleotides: TGTGCCAGCAGCCCGGATGTAGGATTACCTTCCGAGACCCAGTACTTC.

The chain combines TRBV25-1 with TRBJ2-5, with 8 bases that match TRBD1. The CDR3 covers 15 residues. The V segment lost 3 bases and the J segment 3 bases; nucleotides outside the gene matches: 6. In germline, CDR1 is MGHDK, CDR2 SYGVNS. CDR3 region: CASSESGGSEETQYF. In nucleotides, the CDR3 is TGTGCCAGCAGTGAGTCAGGGGGCTCGGAAGAGACCCAGTACTTC.

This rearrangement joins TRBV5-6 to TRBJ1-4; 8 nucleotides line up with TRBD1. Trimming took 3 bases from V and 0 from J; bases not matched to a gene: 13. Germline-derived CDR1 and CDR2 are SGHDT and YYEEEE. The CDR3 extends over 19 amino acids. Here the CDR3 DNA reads TGTGCCAGCAGCTCAACAGGGACAGGCCGGATCGCAACTAATGAAAAACTGTTTTTT. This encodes CASSSTGTGRIATNEKLFF.

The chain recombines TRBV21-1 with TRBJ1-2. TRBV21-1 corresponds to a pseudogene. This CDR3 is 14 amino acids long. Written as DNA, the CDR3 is TGTGCCAGCAGCAAAGATAAAGCTAACTATGGCTACACCTTC. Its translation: CASSKDKANYGYTF.

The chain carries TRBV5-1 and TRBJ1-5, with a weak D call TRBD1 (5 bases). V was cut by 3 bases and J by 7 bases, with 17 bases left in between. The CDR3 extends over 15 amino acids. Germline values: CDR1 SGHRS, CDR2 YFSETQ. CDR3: CASSWGTGLGQPQHF. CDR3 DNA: TGCGCCAGCAGCTGGGGGACGGGGCTTGGGCAGCCCCAGCATTTT.